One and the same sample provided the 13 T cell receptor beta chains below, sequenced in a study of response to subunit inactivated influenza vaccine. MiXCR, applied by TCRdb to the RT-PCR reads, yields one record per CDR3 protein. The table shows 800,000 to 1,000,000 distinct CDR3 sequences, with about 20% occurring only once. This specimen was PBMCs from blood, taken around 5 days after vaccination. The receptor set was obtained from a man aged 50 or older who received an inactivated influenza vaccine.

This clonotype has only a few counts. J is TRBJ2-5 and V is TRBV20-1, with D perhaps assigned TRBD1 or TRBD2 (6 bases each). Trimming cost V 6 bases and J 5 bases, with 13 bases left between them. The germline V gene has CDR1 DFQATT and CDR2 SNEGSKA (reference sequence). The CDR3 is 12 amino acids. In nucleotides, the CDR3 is TGCAGTGCAACACTAGGGGGGGAGACCCAGTACTTC. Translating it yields CSATLGGETQYF.

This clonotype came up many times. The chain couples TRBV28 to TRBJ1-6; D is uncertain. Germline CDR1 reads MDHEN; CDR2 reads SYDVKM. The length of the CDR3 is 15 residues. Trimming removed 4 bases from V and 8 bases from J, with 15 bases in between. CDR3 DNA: TGTGCCAGCAGTTCCCCTGGGGAGAGGGATTCACCCCTCCACTTT. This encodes CASSSPGERDSPLHF.

Here the CDR3 DNA reads TGTGCCAGCACCAGGACAGGGGGCTTCTACGAGCAGTACTTC. Its protein is CASTRTGGFYEQYF. The chain employs TRBV7-2 and TRBJ2-7; 11 bases map to TRBD1. CDR1 is SGHTA and CDR2 is FQGNSA in the germline V gene. V trimming: 7 bases; J trimming: 3 bases; junction bases outside the gene matches: 5. This CDR3 has 14 amino acids.

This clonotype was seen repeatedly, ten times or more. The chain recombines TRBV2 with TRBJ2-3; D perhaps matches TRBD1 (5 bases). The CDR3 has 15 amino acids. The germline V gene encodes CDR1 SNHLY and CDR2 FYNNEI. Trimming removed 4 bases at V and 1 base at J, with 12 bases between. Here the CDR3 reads CASSGWVGGTDTQYF. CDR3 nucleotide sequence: TGTGCCAGCAGTGGGTGGGTAGGGGGCACAGATACGCAGTATTTT.

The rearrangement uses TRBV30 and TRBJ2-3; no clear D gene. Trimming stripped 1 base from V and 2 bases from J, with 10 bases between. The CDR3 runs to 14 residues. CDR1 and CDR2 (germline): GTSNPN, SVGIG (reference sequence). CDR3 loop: CAWSGEGDTDTQYF. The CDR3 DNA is TGTGCCTGGAGTGGAGAAGGAGACACAGATACGCAGTATTTT.

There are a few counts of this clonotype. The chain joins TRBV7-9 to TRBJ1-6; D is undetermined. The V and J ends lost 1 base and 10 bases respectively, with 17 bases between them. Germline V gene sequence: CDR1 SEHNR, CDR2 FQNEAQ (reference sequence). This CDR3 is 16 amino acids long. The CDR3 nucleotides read TGTGCCAGCAGCTTAGTGATCGGCTACCGAGGGTCACCCCTCCACTTT. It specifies CASSLVIGYRGSPLHF.

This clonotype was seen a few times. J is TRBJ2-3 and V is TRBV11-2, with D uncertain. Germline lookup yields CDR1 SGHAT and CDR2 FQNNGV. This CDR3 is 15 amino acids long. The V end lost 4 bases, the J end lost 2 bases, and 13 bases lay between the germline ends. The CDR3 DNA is TGTGCCAGCAGCTCCAGTCCCTACCCCACAGATACGCAGTATTTT. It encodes CASSSSPYPTDTQYF.

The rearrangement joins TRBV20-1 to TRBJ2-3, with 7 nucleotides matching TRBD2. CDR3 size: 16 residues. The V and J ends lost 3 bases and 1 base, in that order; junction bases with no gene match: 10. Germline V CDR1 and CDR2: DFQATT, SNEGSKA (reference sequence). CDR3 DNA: TGCAGTGCTAGGCCGGCTGGGAGGGGCGGCACAGATACGCAGTATTTT. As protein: CSARPAGRGGTDTQYF.

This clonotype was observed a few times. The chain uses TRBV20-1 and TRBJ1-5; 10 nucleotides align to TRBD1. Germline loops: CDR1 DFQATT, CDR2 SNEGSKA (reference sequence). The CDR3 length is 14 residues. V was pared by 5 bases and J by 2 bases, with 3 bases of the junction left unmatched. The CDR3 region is CSAAGTGGNQPQHF. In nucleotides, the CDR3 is TGCAGTGCTGCCGGGACAGGGGGCAATCAGCCCCAGCATTTT.

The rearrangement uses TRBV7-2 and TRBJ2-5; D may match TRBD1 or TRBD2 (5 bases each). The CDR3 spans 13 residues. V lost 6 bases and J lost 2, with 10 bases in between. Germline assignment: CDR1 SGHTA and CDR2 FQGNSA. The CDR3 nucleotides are TGTGCCAGCAGTATGGGGGAACAAGAGACCCAGTACTTC. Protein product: CASSMGEQETQYF.

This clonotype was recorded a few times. The CDR3 bases are TGTGCCAGCAGCCAGGAGACTCATTCCTACGAGCAGTACTTC. Translated, it gives CASSQETHSYEQYF. The chain is built from TRBV4-2 and TRBJ2-7; D not certain. V lost 3 bases and J 1 base, leaving 10 bases between the germline ends. This CDR3 comprises 14 residues. Germline CDR1 is LGHNA and CDR2 is YNFKEQ.

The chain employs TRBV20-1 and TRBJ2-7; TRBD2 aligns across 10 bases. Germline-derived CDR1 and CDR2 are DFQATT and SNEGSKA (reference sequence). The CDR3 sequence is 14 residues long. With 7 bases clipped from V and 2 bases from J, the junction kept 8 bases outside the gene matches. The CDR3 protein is CSGASGRATYEQYF. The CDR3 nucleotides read TGCAGTGGGGCGAGCGGGAGGGCGACCTACGAGCAGTACTTC.

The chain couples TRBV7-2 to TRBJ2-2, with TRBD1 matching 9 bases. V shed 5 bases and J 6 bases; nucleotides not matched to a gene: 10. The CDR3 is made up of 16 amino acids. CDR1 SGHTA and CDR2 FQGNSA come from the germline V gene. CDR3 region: CASSDTGGAGSGELFF. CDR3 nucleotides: TGTGCCAGCAGCGACACAGGGGGCGCTGGGTCCGGGGAGCTGTTTTTT.